Detailed here is one T cell receptor (beta chain). Antigen: not known. The data originate from a study of beta chain features in type 1 diabetes. Study-level points and caveats: PCR might preferentially amplify shorter templates, equally in patients and controls. Within patients, naive, central memory and Treg TCRB repertoires seemed more similar than within healthy donors. cDNA-based sequencing might over-represent cells highly expressing TCR.

The authors reverse transcribed all of the isolated RNA, so sequencing captured expressed TCRB transcripts. An average of approximately 3.6 million reads was obtained for naive, central memory and regulatory T cell samples. Here immunoSEQ multiplex PCR was the method, and the copy in TCRdb shows in-frame clones only, minus some. The sample includes around 310,000 clones, 9.5% to 11% of them seen just once. Per the germline V gene, CDR1 is SGDLS and CDR2 is YYNGEE. V was trimmed by 7 bases and J by 1 base, leaving 17 bases between them. The length of the CDR3 is 15 residues. V usage is TRBV9 and J usage is TRBJ2-5; D is unclear. Sequencing was done on a sample of naive CD4+ T cells from blood. This sequence originates from a woman under 40 in good health. CDR3: CASGPPQPLQETQYF. The CDR3 nucleotides are TGTGCCAGCGGGCCGCCACAGCCGCTCCAAGAGACCCAGTACTTC.